This is a list of T cell receptor beta chains from one sample in a study of tumor-infiltrating lymphocytes in primary liver carcinoma. TCRdb redid the calling of the multiplex PCR reads with MiXCR, one entry per CDR3 protein. Of just under 95,000 distinct CDR3 sequences in the sample, just under 70% were seen once. What was sequenced was tumor-adjacent normal liver tissue. The receptors were sampled from a man aged 35-49 years with primary liver carcinoma and hepatitis B virus infection. Each CDR3 is given with its conserved first and last residue. The D gene is left open where the match is weak. Clone size, where shown, is once, few, many, or a class for clones that have expanded.

V	D	size	length	J	DNA	CDR3
TRBV10-2	TRBD2	many	13	TRBJ2-5	TGCGCCAGCGGACTAGCGGGAGAAGAGACCCAGTACTTC	CASGLAGEETQYF
TRBV11-2	TRBD2	.	19	TRBJ2-1	TGTGCCAGCAGCCATTTAGCGGGAGTAAGGGTTCGCACGGGCAATGAGCAGTTCTTC	CASSHLAGVRVRTGNEQFF
TRBV6-1	.	many	13	TRBJ1-5	TGTGCCAGCAGTGAATCCTACGGTCAGCCCCAGCATTTT	CASSESYGQPQHF
TRBV7-8	.	many	14	TRBJ2-1	TGTGCCAGCAGCTTAAATAGGTTTCAGAATGAGCAGTTCTTC	CASSLNRFQNEQFF
TRBV29-1	TRBD1	many	13	TRBJ2-5	TGCAGCGTTATCGGACAGGGTGGGGAGACCCAGTACTTC	CSVIGQGGETQYF
TRBV5-1	.	many	13	TRBJ2-5	TGCGCCAGCAGCGCCGGGGAGCTGGAGACCCAGTACTTC	CASSAGELETQYF
TRBV11-2	.	many	16	TRBJ1-5	TGTGCCAGCAGCTTAGGCCCTCCCGGGACAAATCAGCCCCAGCATTTT	CASSLGPPGTNQPQHF
TRBV11-1	.	.	17	TRBJ2-1	TGTGTCAGCAGCTCTATCCGGGGACAAATCTCCTACAGTGAGCAGTTCTTC	CVSSSIRGQISYSEQFF
TRBV4-2	TRBD1	.	15	TRBJ2-7	TGTGCCAGCAGCCTCGAGGGGGCCCGGACCTACAAGCAGTACTTC	CASSLEGARTYKQYF
TRBV11-2	.	.	15	TRBJ2-1	TGTGCCAGCGGCTTAGGGGAGAGCTCCTACAATGAGCAGTTCTTC	CASGLGESSYNEQFF
TRBV5-4	.	many	16	TRBJ2-6	TGTGCCAGCAGCCCGATTTTAGCTGCTGGGGCCAACGTCCTGACTTTC	CASSPILAAGANVLTF
TRBV12-3/TRBV12-4	.	.	16	TRBJ1-4	TGTGCCAGCAGTCCCTCCGATGCCGATTCGCACGAAAAACTGTTTTTT	CASSPSDADSHEKLFF
TRBV20-1	TRBD2	.	17	TRBJ2-1	TGCAGTGCTAGAGCTGTGTCGGGTGCGGGAGTGGGCAATGAGCAGTTCTTC	CSARAVSGAGVGNEQFF
TRBV11-2	.	.	15	TRBJ1-4	TGTGCCAGCAGCTTAGAGAGCAGGCCGAATGAAAGACTGTTTTTT	CASSLESRPNERLFF
TRBV4-1	TRBD1	once	15	TRBJ1-3	TGCGCCAGCAGCCAGGAGGACAGGGTTAGAAACACCATATATTTT	CASSQEDRVRNTIYF
TRBV11-1	.	.	17	TRBJ2-1	TGTGCCAGCAGCTCGGACGCTAGAGGCTCGACCTACAATAAGCAGTTCTTC	CASSSDARGSTYNKQFF
TRBV6-6	.	.	14	TRBJ2-7	TGTGCCAGCACCCAAACGTCTAGTTCCTACGAGCAATACTTC	CASTQTSSSYEQYF
TRBV29-1	.	.	11	TRBJ2-1	TGCAGCGTGTCCTGGGGAAATGAGCAGTTCTTC	CSVSWGNEQFF
TRBV6-1	.	.	12	TRBJ2-1	TGTGCCAGGAGTGAGTCCTACATTGAGCAGTTCTTC	CARSESYIEQFF
TRBV6-1	TRBD2	once	16	TRBJ2-3	TGTGTCAGCAGTCCCTCGGGGGGAAGGGGCACAGATACGCAGTATTTT	CVSSPSGGRGTDTQYF
TRBV12-3/TRBV12-4	.	.	13	TRBJ2-7	TGTGCCAGCGGGCCCCCGGGGGAGCAAGAGCAGTACTTC	CASGPPGEQEQYF
TRBV11-2	.	.	14	TRBJ2-5	TGTGTCAGCAGCTCCAGGGATGGGGCGGAGACCCAGTACTTC	CVSSSRDGAETQYF
TRBV6-5	.	.	14	TRBJ1-5	TGTGCCTGCAGGACAGAGGGCTTTAATGAGCCCCAGCATTTT	CACRTEGFNEPQHF
TRBV27	TRBD1	.	15	TRBJ1-4	TGTGCCAGCAGCCCTCTCACAGGGGGCAGCGAAAAACTGTTTTTT	CASSPLTGGSEKLFF
TRBV6-6	TRBD1	many	16	TRBJ1-6	TGTGCCAGCAGACCACCGGACAGGGGAGAAAATTCACCCCTCCACTTT	CASRPPDRGENSPLHF
TRBV6-6	.	many	16	TRBJ2-4	TGTGCCAGCAGTTACTTGGCAGGGAAGGCCAAAAACATTCAGTACTTC	CASSYLAGKAKNIQYF
TRBV7-8	.	.	12	TRBJ1-6	TGTGCCAGCGGCTTAGATAGAGAACCCCTCCACTTT	CASGLDREPLHF
TRBV30	.	few	14	TRBJ1-4	TGTGCCTGGAGGGCCCCGGACAGTTCGGTAAAACTGTTTTTT	CAWRAPDSSVKLFF